This T cell receptor (beta chain) was profiled in a study of shared clonotypes between healthy human individuals. TCRdb keeps only in-frame clones here, not all; method: immunoSEQ multiplex PCR. The sample shows around 550,000 clones, 90% to 96% of them seen only once. As concerns this clone: This sample also contains other DNA sequences that code for the same CDR3.

J gave up 10 bases and V 6 bases, and 4 bases lay outside the gene matches. Looked up from germline, CDR1 is MRHNA and CDR2 is SNTAGT. The CDR3 is 13 amino acids. This chain connects TRBV6-4 to TRBJ2-1; 12 bases agree with TRBD2. Input material: naive CD4+ T cells sorted from blood. Regarding subset: CD45RA+ positively selected. This sequence originates from a woman aged 30 to 39 in good health. The chain's CDR3 is CASSGLAGNEQFF. The CDR3 DNA sequence: TGTGCCAGCAGCGGACTAGCGGGAAACGAGCAGTTCTTC.